The 5 T cell receptor beta chains below come from one sample, sequenced in a study of early T cells in non-severe SARS-CoV-2 infection. TCRdb re-called the 5' RACE reads through MiXCR, storing one row per CDR3 protein. The sample shows about 35,000 distinct CDR3 sequences, over 4.5% of them seen only once. The sequencing sample was made of whole blood. Receptors were obtained from an adult who was a healthcare worker with PCR-confirmed SARS-CoV-2 infection or an uninfected control (not recorded which).

This clonotype was found many times. The CDR3 sequence is CASMIGDSDSPLHF. Written as DNA, the CDR3 is TGTGCCAGCATGATCGGAGACAGCGATTCACCCCTCCACTTT. The chain uses TRBV13 and TRBJ1-6; possible D gene TRBD1, 5 bases. Trimming stripped 7 bases from V and 8 bases from J, with 15 bases between. The CDR3 has 14 amino acids. The germline gives CDR1 PRHDT, CDR2 FYEKMQ (reference sequence).

The chain combines TRBV21-1 with TRBJ1-4. TRBV21-1 is given as a pseudogene. The CDR3 has 9 residues. The CDR3 nucleotides read TGTGCCAGCATCCTCCACCTGTTTTTT. Protein: CASILHLFF.

Ten or more counts support this clonotype. The chain is built from TRBV9 and TRBJ1-1; D uncertain. Germline V gene data show CDR1 as SGDLS and CDR2 as YYNGEE. The ends were cut back, 2 bases at V and 0 bases at J, with 5 bases in the middle. This CDR3 spans 13 amino acids. In nucleotides, the CDR3 is TGTGCCAGCAGCGTTCAACTGAACACTGAAGCTTTCTTT. It translates to CASSVQLNTEAFF.

This clonotype was detected ten times or more. V is TRBV21-1 and J is TRBJ1-1; the DNA was not compared with TRBD1, the D call given in the table. TRBV21-1 is tagged as a pseudogene. CDR3 length equals 13 residues. CDR3 nucleotides: TGTGCCAGCAGCACCAGGACAGGGGGATTGGCTTTCTTT. This sequence encodes CASSTRTGGLAFF.

CDR3 nucleotides: TGTGCCAGCAGCCCTCTCAGGGGGTCTCAAGAGACCCAGTACTTC. Protein: CASSPLRGSQETQYF. The chain couples TRBV6-6 to TRBJ2-5, with 7 bases lining up with TRBD1. V was clipped by 6 bases and J by 2 bases; unmatched bases: 9. Germline V CDR1 and CDR2: MNHNY, SVGAGI (reference sequence). The CDR3 runs to 15 residues.